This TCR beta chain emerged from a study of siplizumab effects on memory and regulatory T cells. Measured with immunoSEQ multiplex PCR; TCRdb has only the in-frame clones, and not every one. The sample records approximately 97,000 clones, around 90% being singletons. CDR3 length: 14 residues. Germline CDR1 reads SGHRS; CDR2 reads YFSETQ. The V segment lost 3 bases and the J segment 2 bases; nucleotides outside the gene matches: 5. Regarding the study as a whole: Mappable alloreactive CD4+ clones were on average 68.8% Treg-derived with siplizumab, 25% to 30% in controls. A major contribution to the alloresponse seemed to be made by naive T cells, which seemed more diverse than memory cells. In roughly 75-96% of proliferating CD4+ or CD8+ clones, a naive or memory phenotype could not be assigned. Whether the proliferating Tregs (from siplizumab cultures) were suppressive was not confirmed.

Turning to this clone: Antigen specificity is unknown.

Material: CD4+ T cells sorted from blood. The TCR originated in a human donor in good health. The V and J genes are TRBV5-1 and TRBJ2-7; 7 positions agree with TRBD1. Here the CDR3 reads CASSWTGGTYEQYF. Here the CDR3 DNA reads TGCGCCAGCAGCTGGACAGGAGGCACCTACGAGCAGTACTTC.